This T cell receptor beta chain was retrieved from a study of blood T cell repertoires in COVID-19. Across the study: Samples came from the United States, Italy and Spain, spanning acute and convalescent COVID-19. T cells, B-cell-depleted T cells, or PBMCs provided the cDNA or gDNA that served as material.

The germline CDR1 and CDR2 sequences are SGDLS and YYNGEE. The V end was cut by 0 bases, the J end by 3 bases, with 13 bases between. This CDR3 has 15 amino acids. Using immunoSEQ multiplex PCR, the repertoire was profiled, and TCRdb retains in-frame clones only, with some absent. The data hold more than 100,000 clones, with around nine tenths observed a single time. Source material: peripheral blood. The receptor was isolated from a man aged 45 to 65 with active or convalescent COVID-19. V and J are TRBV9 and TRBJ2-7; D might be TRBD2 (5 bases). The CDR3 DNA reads TGTGCCAGCAGCGTAGCCGGTGGGAGTGTCTACGAGCAGTACTTC. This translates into CASSVAGGSVYEQYF. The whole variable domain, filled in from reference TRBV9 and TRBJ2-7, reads DSGVTQTPKHLITATGQRVTLRCSPRSGDLSVYWYQQSLDQGLQFLIQYYNGEERAKGNILERFSAQQFPDLHSELNLSSLELGDSALYFCASSVAGGSVYEQYFGPGTRLTVT.